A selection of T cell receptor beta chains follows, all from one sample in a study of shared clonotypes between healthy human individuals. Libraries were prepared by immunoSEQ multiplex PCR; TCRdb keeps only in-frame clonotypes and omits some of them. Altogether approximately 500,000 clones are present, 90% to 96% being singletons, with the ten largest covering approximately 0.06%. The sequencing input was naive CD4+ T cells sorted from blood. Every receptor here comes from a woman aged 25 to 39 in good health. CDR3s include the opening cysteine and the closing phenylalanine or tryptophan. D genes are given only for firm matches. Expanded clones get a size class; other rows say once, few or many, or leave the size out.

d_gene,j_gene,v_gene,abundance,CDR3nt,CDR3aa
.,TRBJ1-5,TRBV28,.,TGTGCCAGCACGTGGGCCGGGGCAGCATATAGCAATCAGCCCCAGCATTTT,CASTWAGAAYSNQPQHF
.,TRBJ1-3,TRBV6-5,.,TGTGCCAGCAGAGGGGCTGGAAACACCATATATTTT,CASRGAGNTIYF
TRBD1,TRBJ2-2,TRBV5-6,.,TGTGCCAGCAGCGAGGGACAGGCAAACACCGGGGAGCTGTTTTTT,CASSEGQANTGELFF
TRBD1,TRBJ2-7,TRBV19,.,TGTGCCAGTAGTGTTCGGACAGGGGTACCCTACGAGCAGTACTTC,CASSVRTGVPYEQYF
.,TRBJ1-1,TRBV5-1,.,TGCGCCAGCAGCTTGGGACAGGCGAAGAACACTGAAGCTTTCTTT,CASSLGQAKNTEAFF
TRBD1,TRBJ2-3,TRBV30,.,TGTGCCTGGAGTCGCCAGGGGGCCACAGATACGCAGTATTTT,CAWSRQGATDTQYF
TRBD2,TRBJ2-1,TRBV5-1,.,TGCGCCAGCAGCTATATAGGGCTAGCGGGAACGATCAATGAGCAGTTCTTC,CASSYIGLAGTINEQFF
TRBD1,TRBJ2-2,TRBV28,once,TGTGCCAGCAGTACTCGGACAGGGGGCTTAACCGGGGAGCTGTTTTTT,CASSTRTGGLTGELFF
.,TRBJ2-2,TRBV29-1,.,TGCAGCGACTCAGGGGTCGGGGAGCTGTTTTTT,CSDSGVGELFF
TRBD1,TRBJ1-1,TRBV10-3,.,TGTGCCATCAGTGCGGGGACAGGGTTGGTGAAAGCTTTCTTT,CAISAGTGLVKAFF
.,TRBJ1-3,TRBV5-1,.,TGCGCCAGCAAACAGGGAGGTGGAAACACCATATATTTT,CASKQGGGNTIYF
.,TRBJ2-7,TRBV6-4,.,TGTGCCACCGCCCTAGCGCCGCCTTGGGGGCAGTACTTC,CATALAPPWGQYF
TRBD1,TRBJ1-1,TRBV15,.,TGTGCCACCAGCAGGGACAGGGGGCTCGGCACTGAAGCTTTCTTT,CATSRDRGLGTEAFF
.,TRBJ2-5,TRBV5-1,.,TGCGCCAGCAGCTTGCCGGTCCCCCTCCAAGAGACCCAGTACTTC,CASSLPVPLQETQYF
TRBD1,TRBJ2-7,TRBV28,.,TGTGCCACCCTCTCTCCGGGACAGGGGGCTTACGAGCAGTACTTC,CATLSPGQGAYEQYF